This record looks at one T cell receptor (beta chain) sequence and its context. Its antigen is still unknown. Only in-frame clones appear in the TCRdb table, and some are missing; sequencing was by immunoSEQ multiplex PCR. The sample consists of 80,000 to 90,000 clones, about 86% of them appearing once. V gave up 7 bases and J gave up 2 bases, with 15 bases separating them. Germline V gene data show CDR1 as MNHEY and CDR2 as SVGAGI. This CDR3 contains 14 residues. The data originate from a study of OX40 agonist ivuxolimab in advanced cancers. Turning to the study itself: Patients were dosed with the agonistic anti-OX40 (CD134) antibody ivuxolimab. Prior anti-PD-1, anti-PD-L1 or anti-CTLA-4 therapy was allowed; more than 30% had some.

Study-level results: The study observed clonal expansion of CD4+ and CD8+ blood T cells by week 6 at 0.1 to 3.0 mg/kg. Average numbers of expanded clones were greater in CD8+ T cells than in CD4+.

This sequence originates from an adult with an advanced solid tumor such as melanoma, head and neck, liver or kidney cancer. V gene TRBV6-5 combines with J gene TRBJ2-7; D may match TRBD1 or TRBD2 (5 bases each). This material consisted of CD4+ or CD8+ T cells sorted from blood, taken in a trial of the OX40 agonist ivuxolimab. This chain's CDR3 is CASTRGKGPYEQYF. For the CDR3, the DNA is TGTGCCAGCACCCGAGGGAAGGGGCCCTACGAGCAGTACTTC.